This record covers a single TCR beta chain. Its matching antigen is unknown. V lost 4 bases, J lost 6 bases, and 16 bases stayed unmatched. The CDR3 is made up of 17 amino acids. The germline gives CDR1 SGHNT, CDR2 YYREEE (reference sequence). This record comes from a study of cytomegalovirus exposure and HLA in healthy donors. Study-level results: Presence/absence analyses assumed roughly uniform sequencing depth across donors. Rarity marked most TCR sequences, yet some public TCRs occurred in many donors. Among TCR beta chains, those listed as cytomegalovirus-associated numbered about 160. The CMV antigen specificity of a few CMV-associated chains was confirmed through in vitro analysis.

Vbeta (60) and Jbeta (13) primers were used in the PCR. The repertoire was sequenced with immunoSEQ multiplex PCR; TCRdb's copy has only in-frame clones and lacks some. The repertoire holds over 150,000 clones, about 78% seen once, with roughly an eighth in the top ten. The TCR originated in a woman aged 45 to 65 in good health and CMV-seropositive. The V gene is TRBV5-4, the J gene TRBJ2-7, with 10 nucleotides matching TRBD2. The specimen was PBMCs. The CDR3 DNA sequence: TGTGCCAGCAGCCCTAGTCCGAAACCGGGACTAGCGACCGAGCAGTACTTC. Its protein is CASSPSPKPGLATEQYF.